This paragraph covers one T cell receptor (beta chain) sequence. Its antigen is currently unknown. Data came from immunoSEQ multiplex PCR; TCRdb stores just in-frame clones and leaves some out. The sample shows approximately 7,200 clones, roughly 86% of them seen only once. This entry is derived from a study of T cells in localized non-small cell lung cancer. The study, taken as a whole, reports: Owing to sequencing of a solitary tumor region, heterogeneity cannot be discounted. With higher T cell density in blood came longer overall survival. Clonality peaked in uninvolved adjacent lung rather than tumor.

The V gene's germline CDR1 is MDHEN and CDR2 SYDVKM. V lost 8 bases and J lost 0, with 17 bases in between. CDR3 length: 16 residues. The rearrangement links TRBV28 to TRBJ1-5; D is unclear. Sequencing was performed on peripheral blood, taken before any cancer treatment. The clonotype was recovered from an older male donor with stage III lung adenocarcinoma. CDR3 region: CASSGWSTISNQPQHF. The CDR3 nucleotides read TGTGCCAGCTCAGGCTGGTCTACGATTAGCAATCAGCCCCAGCATTTT.